Listed below are T cell receptor beta chains from one sample, sequenced in a study of lung T cells in sarcoidosis with Löfgren's syndrome. Each CDR3 protein is one row after TCRdb ran MiXCR on the reads. The table records about 2,900 distinct CDR3 sequences, about 28% of them present only once. What was sequenced was CD4+ T cells from bronchoalveolar lavage. These receptor sequences come from a human donor with sarcoidosis (Löfgren's syndrome or another form), or a control subject (not recorded which). CDR3s include the opening cysteine and the closing phenylalanine or tryptophan. The order of the fields is clone size, J gene, D gene, V gene, CDR3 protein, CDR3 DNA. The D gene is left open where the match is weak. Rows give clone size only sometimes, using once, few, many, or a class for an expanded clone.

size: NA; J: TRBJ1-5; D: NA; V: TRBV6-1; CDR3: CASRARGRGPSETQHF; DNA: TGTGCCAGCAGGGCCAGGGGCAGGGGCCCCTCAGAGACCCAGCATTTT
size: many; J: TRBJ1-5; D: TRBD1; V: TRBV6-1; CDR3: CASSSTGGLYSNQPQHF; DNA: TGTGCCAGCAGTTCCACAGGGGGGCTCTATAGCAATCAGCCCCAGCATTTT
size: NA; J: TRBJ2-1; D: NA; V: TRBV6-2/TRBV6-3; CDR3: CASSWGGWTPEFF; DNA: TGTGCTAGCAGTTGGGGTGGTTGGACTCCGGAGTTCTTC
size: many; J: TRBJ2-1; D: NA; V: TRBV12-5; CDR3: CASDHPGHISYNEQFF; DNA: TGTGCTAGTGATCATCCGGGACACATCTCCTACAATGAGCAGTTCTTC
size: large; J: TRBJ1-1; D: TRBD1; V: TRBV2; CDR3: CASRATGGRGEAFF; DNA: TGTGCCAGCAGGGCGACAGGGGGAAGGGGTGAAGCTTTCTTT
size: medium-sized; J: TRBJ2-3; D: NA; V: TRBV2; CDR3: CASSEGADTQYF; DNA: TGTGCCAGCAGTGAGGGGGCAGATACGCAGTATTTT
size: many; J: TRBJ2-2; D: TRBD1; V: TRBV2; CDR3: CASSGQGAGTGELFF; DNA: TGTGCCAGCAGTGGACAGGGGGCAGGCACCGGGGAGCTGTTTTTT
size: NA; J: TRBJ2-3; D: TRBD2; V: TRBV20-1; CDR3: CSAGDGGGPADTRYF; DNA: TGCAGTGCTGGAGATGGGGGAGGGCCTGCAGATACGCGGTATTTT
size: medium-sized; J: TRBJ2-1; D: NA; V: TRBV25-1; CDR3: CASSLSDRYNEQFF; DNA: TGTGCCAGCAGTCTTTCTGACAGATACAATGAGCAGTTCTTC
size: large; J: TRBJ1-4; D: TRBD1; V: TRBV15; CDR3: CATSRGTALEKKLFF; DNA: TGTGCCACCAGCAGGGGGACAGCGCTTGAGAAAAAACTGTTTTTT
size: many; J: TRBJ2-1; D: TRBD2; V: TRBV3-1; CDR3: CASRPTSGYNEQFF; DNA: TGTGCCAGCAGGCCGACTAGCGGGTACAATGAGCAGTTCTTC
size: once; J: TRBJ1-2; D: TRBD1; V: TRBV2; CDR3: CAKRTGELRGYTF; DNA: TGTGCCAAACGGACAGGGGAGCTTCGTGGCTACACCTTC
size: medium-sized; J: TRBJ2-3; D: TRBD2; V: TRBV20-1; CDR3: CSASGGATDTQYF; DNA: TGCAGTGCTAGCGGGGGGGCCACAGATACGCAGTATTTT
size: many; J: TRBJ2-3; D: NA; V: TRBV4-2; CDR3: CASSQQHTAYRGTDTQYF; DNA: TGTGCCAGCAGCCAACAACATACCGCCTATCGGGGCACAGATACGCAGTATTTT
size: medium-sized; J: TRBJ2-2; D: NA; V: TRBV6-6; CDR3: CASSYAGGKELFF; DNA: TGTGCCAGCAGTTACGCCGGGGGAAAGGAGCTGTTTTTT
size: large; J: TRBJ2-7; D: TRBD2; V: TRBV27; CDR3: CASTLSGGNPYEQYF; DNA: TGTGCCAGCACCTTGAGCGGGGGGAATCCCTACGAGCAGTACTTC
size: medium-sized; J: TRBJ1-3; D: NA; V: TRBV4-1; CDR3: CASSQDNLGRDTIYF; DNA: TGCGCCAGCAGCCAGGATAACTTGGGACGGGACACCATATATTTT
size: many; J: TRBJ2-3; D: TRBD2; V: TRBV12-3/TRBV12-4; CDR3: CASSLVGTRDTQYF; DNA: TGTGCCAGCAGTTTGGTGGGGACTAGGGATACGCAGTATTTT
size: medium-sized; J: TRBJ2-5; D: NA; V: TRBV2; CDR3: CASSVEGRETQYF; DNA: TGTGCCAGCAGCGTCGAGGGTCGGGAGACCCAGTACTTC
size: medium-sized; J: TRBJ2-2; D: NA; V: TRBV6-6; CDR3: CASSYSGLRVTGELFF; DNA: TGTGCCAGCAGTTACTCGGGGTTGCGGGTCACCGGGGAGCTGTTTTTT
size: few; J: TRBJ1-5; D: NA; V: TRBV20-1; CDR3: CNAREQDNQPQHF; DNA: TGCAATGCTAGAGAACAAGACAATCAGCCCCAGCATTTT
size: medium-sized; J: TRBJ2-7; D: NA; V: TRBV18; CDR3: CASSPLGGYEQYF; DNA: TGTGCCAGCTCACCCTTAGGGGGCTACGAGCAGTACTTC
size: medium-sized; J: TRBJ2-3; D: NA; V: TRBV12-3/TRBV12-4; CDR3: CASSFGGASDTQYF; DNA: TGTGCCAGCAGTTTTGGGGGGGCCTCAGATACGCAGTATTTT
size: medium-sized; J: TRBJ2-6; D: NA; V: TRBV7-9; CDR3: CASSLRAEYVLTF; DNA: TGTGCCAGCAGCTTACGGGCCGAATACGTCCTGACTTTC
size: medium-sized; J: TRBJ1-2; D: TRBD1; V: TRBV12-3/TRBV12-4; CDR3: CASRDRDRVAGYTF; DNA: TGTGCCAGCAGGGACCGGGACAGGGTAGCTGGCTACACCTTC
size: medium-sized; J: TRBJ1-1; D: NA; V: TRBV6-1; CDR3: CASGGGNRNTEAFF; DNA: TGTGCCAGCGGTGGGGGTAACAGGAACACTGAAGCTTTCTTT
size: many; J: TRBJ2-7; D: NA; V: TRBV18; CDR3: CASSPAAGTSYEQYF; DNA: TGTGCCAGCTCACCGGCGGCCGGTACCTCCTACGAGCAGTACTTC
size: many; J: TRBJ1-3; D: TRBD1; V: TRBV7-2; CDR3: CASSLDRGFGNTIYF; DNA: TGTGCCAGCAGCTTAGACAGGGGTTTTGGAAACACCATATATTTT